Below, 22 T cell receptor beta chains from the same sample are listed, as sequenced in a study of human T cells and chemical hapten exposure. Time point defined: pre-sensitization, week 0. The treatment was: therapeutic diphenylcyclopropenone sensitization with weekly scalp DPC. TCRdb reanalysed the RACE reads using MiXCR and keeps one entry per CDR3 protein. Of about 93,000 distinct CDR3 sequences listed, 8.5% are singletons. Here the sequenced sample was whole blood, taken in connection with sensitization to the hapten diphenylcyclopropenone (DPC). These receptors came from a man aged 35-49 years with alopecia areata. Some clones in this sample may be carry-over from other donors' samples.

The genes are TRBV28 and TRBJ2-1, with D possibly TRBD1 on 5 matching bases. Trimming removed 2 bases from V and 4 bases from J, with 12 bases in between. The germline CDR1 and CDR2 sequences are MDHEN and SYDVKM. CDR3 length: 15 amino acids. In DNA form, the CDR3 reads TGTGCCAGCAGTTTAACCTCCCCAGGGTACAATGAGCAGTTCTTC. This codes for CASSLTSPGYNEQFF. Together with reference TRBV28 and TRBJ2-1, the CDR3 gives the full variable domain: DVKVTQSSRYLVKRTGEKVFLECVQDMDHENMFWYRQDPGLGLRLIYFSYDVKMKEKGDIPEGYSVSREKKERFSLILESASTNQTSMYLCASSLTSPGYNEQFFGPGTRLTVL.

This clonotype has ten or more counts. The CDR3: CSVEDFSTIYF. The CDR3 DNA follows: TGCAGCGTTGAAGATTTTAGCACCATATATTTT. The V and J genes are TRBV29-1 and TRBJ1-3; D is undetermined. V was clipped by 0 bases and J by 9 bases, with 6 bases between them. Germline lookup yields CDR1 SQVTM and CDR2 ANQGSEA. CDR3 size: 11 residues.

The chain links TRBV7-2 to TRBJ2-5; the match to TRBD1 covers 7 bases. V lost 5 bases and J lost 4; bases outside the gene matches: 19. Germline V gene lookup returns CDR1 SGHTA and CDR2 FQGNSA. This CDR3 has 18 residues. The CDR3 nucleotides are TGTGCCAGCAGCACTTATCCCCCCGGGACAGTAGCCCGAGAGACCCAGTACTTC. It is translated as CASSTYPPGTVARETQYF.

J is TRBJ2-1 and V is TRBV20-1; D remains unclear. CDR3 length: 13 amino acids. The V end was cut by 2 bases, the J end by 4 bases, with 9 bases between. Germline CDR1 reads DFQATT; CDR2 reads SNEGSKA (reference sequence). The CDR3 reads CSARTPSYNEQFF. The CDR3 DNA reads TGCAGTGCTAGAACTCCCAGTTACAATGAGCAGTTCTTC.

The genes are TRBV7-2 and TRBJ2-3; possibly TRBD1 or TRBD2 for D (5 bases each). The V gene lost 5 bases and the J gene lost 3 bases, with 30 bases spanning the gap. The CDR3 totals 20 residues. Looked up from germline, CDR1 is SGHTA and CDR2 is FQGNSA. In DNA form, the CDR3 reads TGTGCCAGCAGCCAGCGGAGCCGATCTCTAGCACAGGCACATACAGATACGCAGTATTTT. Encoded protein: CASSQRSRSLAQAHTDTQYF.

This clonotype was observed a handful of times. The gene calls are TRBV7-6 and TRBJ2-2; D gene ambiguous. Trimming pared 5 bases from V and 0 bases from J, leaving 7 bases between. Germline loops: CDR1 SGHVS, CDR2 FNYEAQ. This CDR3 is 14 amino acids long. This CDR3 is CASSPPPNTGELFF. The DNA for the CDR3 is TGTGCCAGCAGCCCCCCTCCGAACACCGGGGAGCTGTTTTTT.

This clonotype was recorded at least ten times. The chain recombines TRBV18 with TRBJ1-5; no clear D. The ends were cut back, 0 bases at V and 3 bases at J, with 9 bases in the middle. Germline CDR1 is KGHSH and CDR2 is LQKENI. The CDR3 is 15 amino acids. CDR3: CASSPPAGNNQPQHF. CDR3 nucleotides: TGTGCCAGCTCACCACCGGCGGGGAACAATCAGCCCCAGCATTTT.

This clonotype turned up a few times. V and J are TRBV4-2 and TRBJ1-2; 8 positions match TRBD1. The CDR3 runs 17 residues. Losses at the gene ends were 1 base for V and 4 bases for J; bases not matched to a gene: 11. Germline lookup yields CDR1 LGHNA and CDR2 YNFKEQ. This CDR3 reads CASSQVELWTGTYGYTF. The DNA for the CDR3 is TGTGCCAGCAGCCAAGTGGAGTTATGGACAGGGACCTATGGCTACACCTTC.

In its sample, this clonotype was seen many times. The chain uses TRBV29-1 and TRBJ1-1, with 9 bases that match TRBD1. The germline gives CDR1 SQVTM, CDR2 ANQGSEA. The V segment lost 3 bases and the J segment 1 base; nucleotides outside the gene matches: 6. The CDR3 covers 15 residues. The CDR3 loop reads CSVDATGGWNTEAFF. The CDR3 bases are TGCAGCGTTGATGCAACAGGGGGCTGGAACACTGAAGCTTTCTTT.

The rearrangement joins TRBV6-1 to TRBJ2-3; 12 bases agree with TRBD2. With 6 bases clipped from V and 4 bases from J, the junction kept 2 bases outside the gene matches. CDR3 size: 14 residues. The V gene's germline CDR1 is MNHNS and CDR2 SASEGT. The CDR3 DNA reads as TGTGCCAGCAGACGGACTAGCGGGGCAGATACGCAGTATTTT. Translating it yields CASRRTSGADTQYF.

This clonotype has at least ten counts. CDR3 coding DNA: TGTGCCAGCAGTGAAAGGACAGGGGCATATGGCTACACCTTC. The encoded protein is CASSERTGAYGYTF. The genes are TRBV6-1 and TRBJ1-2, with 9 positions matching TRBD1. The CDR3 is 14 residues long. Germline trimming cut 2 bases from V and 5 bases from J; bases unmatched to any gene: 3. CDR1 and CDR2 (germline): MNHNS, SASEGT.

This clonotype was seen repeatedly, ten times or more. The chain carries TRBV24-1 and TRBJ2-1; 10 bases fit TRBD2. CDR3 length: 14 residues. With V trimmed by 3 bases and J by 10 bases, 5 bases remained unmatched. CDR1 and CDR2 from the germline V gene are KGHDR and SFDVKD. CDR3 loop: CATSDELAGEEQFF. CDR3 sequence (DNA): TGTGCCACCAGTGATGAGCTAGCGGGAGAGGAGCAGTTCTTC.

At least ten counts were recorded for this clonotype. J is TRBJ2-7 and V is TRBV7-8; 8 bases are a match to TRBD2. The CDR3 loop spans 16 amino acids. Germline CDR1 SGHVS, CDR2 FQNEAQ. Unmatched junction bases numbered 10, after V lost 0 bases and J lost 6 bases. CDR3 sequence reads: CASSLAGNAGGSEQYV. As DNA, the CDR3 is TGTGCCAGCAGCTTAGCCGGGAATGCGGGAGGTTCCGAGCAGTACGTC.

This sequence joins TRBV6-6 and TRBJ2-1; D perhaps matches TRBD2 (5 bases). The germline V gene encodes CDR1 MNHNY and CDR2 SVGAGI (reference sequence). Trimming pared 5 bases from V and 2 bases from J, leaving 19 bases between. There are 17 residues in the CDR3. The CDR3 region is CASSPFVRTAPYNEQFF. The CDR3 DNA sequence: TGTGCCAGCAGTCCCTTTGTAAGGACTGCTCCCTACAATGAGCAGTTCTTC.

The chain joins TRBV7-9 to TRBJ2-3; TRBD2 is a possible D gene (5 bases). Germline CDR1 is SEHNR and CDR2 is FQNEAQ (reference sequence). V dropped 5 bases and J dropped 6 bases, with 24 bases sitting between them. The CDR3 sequence is 17 residues long. The DNA for the CDR3 is TGTGCCAGCAGCGGGATTCGGCGGGCCAATCTGAGGGATACGCAGTATTTT. Its protein is CASSGIRRANLRDTQYF.

The chain recombines TRBV12-3 or TRBV12-4 with TRBJ1-5; TRBD1 agrees at 9 bases. The CDR3 extends over 13 amino acids. After removal of 7 bases from V and 7 bases from J, the junction contained 5 bases not matched to a gene. This CDR3 is CASTGQGQQPQHF. The CDR3 DNA sequence: TGTGCCAGCACGGGACAGGGACAACAGCCCCAGCATTTT.

The chain carries TRBV7-8 and TRBJ2-1; D tentatively fits TRBD1 or TRBD2 (5 bases each). Germline V CDR1 and CDR2: SGHVS, FQNEAQ. The CDR3 totals 16 residues. Trimming removed 3 bases from V and 0 bases from J, with 12 bases in between. The CDR3 spells CASSFDDGASYNEQFF. Here the CDR3 DNA reads TGTGCCAGCAGCTTTGACGACGGGGCCTCCTACAATGAGCAGTTCTTC. The variable domain in full, completed from reference TRBV7-8 and TRBJ2-1, reads GAGVSQSPRYKVAKRGQDVALRCDPISGHVSLFWYQQALGQGPEFLTYFQNEAQLDKSGLPSDRFFAERPEGSVSTLKIQRTQQEDSAVYLCASSFDDGASYNEQFFGPGTRLTVL.

Many counts were recorded for this clonotype. The CDR3 DNA reads as TGTGCCAGCAGCCACGGGACTTCTGCCACAGATACGCAGTATTTT. Protein: CASSHGTSATDTQYF. V is TRBV5-4 and J is TRBJ2-3; possibly TRBD2 for D (6 bases). CDR1 and CDR2 from the germline V gene are SGHNT and YYREEE (reference sequence). Trimming took 4 bases from V and 2 from J, leaving 14 bases between them. The CDR3 is 15 residues long.

This clonotype was observed a handful of times. V usage is TRBV14 and J usage is TRBJ2-1; TRBD1 agrees at 10 bases. The CDR3 has 14 amino acids. Per germline, CDR1 SGHDN and CDR2 FVKESK. V dropped 4 bases and J dropped 7; count of bases not matched to a gene: 4. The chain's CDR3 is CASSLWDRGNEQFF. CDR3 nucleotides: TGTGCCAGCAGCCTTTGGGACAGGGGAAATGAGCAGTTCTTC.

This clonotype was detected ten times or more. The CDR3, as DNA: TGTGCCAGCAGTAGGACGGGGAGCTCCTACGAGCAGTACGTC. It is translated as CASSRTGSSYEQYV. The chain joins TRBV6-6 to TRBJ2-7; D may be TRBD2 (5 bases). The CDR3 contains 14 residues. V was pared by 5 bases and J by 0 bases, with 11 bases between. Germline V lookup: CDR1 MNHNY, CDR2 SVGAGI (reference sequence).

The chain links TRBV7-8 to TRBJ1-6; a weak D match, TRBD1 (5 bases). Germline-derived CDR1 and CDR2 are SGHVS and FQNEAQ. The CDR3 loop spans 17 amino acids. V was pared by 5 bases and J by 6 bases, with 20 bases between. CDR3: CASSRTGPGLGNSPLHF. In DNA form, the CDR3 reads TGTGCCAGCAGCCGGACGGGACCGGGACTTGGTAATTCACCCCTCCACTTT.

The sample holds a few counts of this clonotype. CDR3 sequence: CASSYQGGQFF. The DNA for the CDR3 is TGTGCCAGCAGTTACCAGGGGGGGCAGTTCTTC. J is TRBJ2-1 and V is TRBV6-2 or TRBV6-3; D possibly corresponds to TRBD1 (7 bases). The CDR3 is made up of 11 amino acids. The germline V gene encodes CDR1 MNHEY and CDR2 SVGEGT. V shed 2 bases and J shed 12 bases, with 8 bases lying between them.